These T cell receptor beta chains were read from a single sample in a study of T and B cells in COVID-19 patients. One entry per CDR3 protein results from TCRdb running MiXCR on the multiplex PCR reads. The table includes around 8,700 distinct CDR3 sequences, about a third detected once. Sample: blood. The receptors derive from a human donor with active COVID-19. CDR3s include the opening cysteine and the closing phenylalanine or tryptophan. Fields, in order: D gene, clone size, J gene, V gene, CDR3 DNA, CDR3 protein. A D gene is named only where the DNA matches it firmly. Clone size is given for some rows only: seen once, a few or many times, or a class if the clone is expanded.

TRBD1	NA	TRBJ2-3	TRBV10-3	TGTGCCATCAGTGAACGCAAACAGGGGGCGCGTTTGACAGATACGCAGTATTTT	CAISERKQGARLTDTQYF
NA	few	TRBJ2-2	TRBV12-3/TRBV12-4	TGTGCCAGCAGCCCTAGGACAGCCTTTAACACCGGGGAGCTGTTTTTT	CASSPRTAFNTGELFF
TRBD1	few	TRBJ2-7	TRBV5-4	TGTGCCAGCAGCTCGCGACAGGGAGCCCCGCACGAGCAGTACTTC	CASSSRQGAPHEQYF
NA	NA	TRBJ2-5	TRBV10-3	TGTGCCAGCAGTTTGACAGGAGGGTACCAAGAGACCCAGTACTTC	CASSLTGGYQETQYF
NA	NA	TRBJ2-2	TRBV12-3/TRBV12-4	TGTGCCAGCAGTTTGGGGCTAGCTGCGAACACCGGGGAGCTGTTTTTT	CASSLGLAANTGELFF
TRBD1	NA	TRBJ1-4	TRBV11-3	TGTGCCAGCAGCTTAGGGGCAGGGGGCAGGGGTAATGAAAAACTGTTTTTT	CASSLGAGGRGNEKLFF
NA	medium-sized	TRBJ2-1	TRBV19	TGTGCCAGTGCCCCCCGGGACAACTACAACAATGAGCAGTTCTTC	CASAPRDNYNNEQFF
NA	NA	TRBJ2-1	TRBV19	TGTGCCAGTAGTTCTAGGGGGGGACTTTACAATGAGCAGTTCTTC	CASSSRGGLYNEQFF
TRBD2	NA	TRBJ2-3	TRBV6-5	TGTGCCAGCAGCTTAGGGGCTAGCGGGAGTCGGACGCAGTATTTT	CASSLGASGSRTQYF
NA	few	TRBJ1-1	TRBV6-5	TGTGCCAGCAGTCGGGCCGGGGCAAACCGTATGAACACTGAAGCTTTCTTT	CASSRAGANRMNTEAFF
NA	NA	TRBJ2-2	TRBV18	TGTGCCAGCTCACCACAAACGGCGAACACCGGGGAGCTGTTTTTT	CASSPQTANTGELFF
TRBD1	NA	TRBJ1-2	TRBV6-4	TGTGCCAGCAGGGGGACAGGGATGGTTGGCTACACCTTC	CASRGTGMVGYTF
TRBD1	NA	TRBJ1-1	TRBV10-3	TGTGCCACCTGGACAGGAGCAATGAACACTGAAGCTTTCTTT	CATWTGAMNTEAFF
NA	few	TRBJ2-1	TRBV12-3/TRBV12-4	TGTGCCAGCAGTGATGACCCGAGCTCCTACAATGAGCAGTTCTTC	CASSDDPSSYNEQFF
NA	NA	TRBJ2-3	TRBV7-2	TGTGCCAGCAGCTTAGCCCACCTCCGACAGCTGCAGTATTTT	CASSLAHLRQLQYF
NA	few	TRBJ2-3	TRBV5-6	TGTGCCAGCAGCTTAAGGTCCGGGACGGCTAGCACAGATACGCAGTATTTT	CASSLRSGTASTDTQYF
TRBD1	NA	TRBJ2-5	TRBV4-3	TGCGCCAGCAGCCAAGTATCGGGACAGGGGGTGGAGACCCAGTACTTC	CASSQVSGQGVETQYF
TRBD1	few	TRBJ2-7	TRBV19	TGTGCCAGTAGTATAGGACGGGACAGGGGCCACGAGCAGTACTTC	CASSIGRDRGHEQYF
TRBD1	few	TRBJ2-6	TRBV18	TGTGCCAGCTCGGAGCAGGACAGGTCCTCTGGGGCCAACGTCCTGACTTTC	CASSEQDRSSGANVLTF
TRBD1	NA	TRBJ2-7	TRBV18	TGTGCCAGCTCACCAGGGACAGGTTTCCCAGGAGAGCAGTACTTC	CASSPGTGFPGEQYF
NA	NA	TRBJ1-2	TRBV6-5	TGTGCCAGCAGTCCCGGACAGTCTCAAGCTAACTATGGCTACACCTTC	CASSPGQSQANYGYTF
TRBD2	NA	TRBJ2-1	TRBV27	TGTGCCAGCAGTTCAAGGACTAGCGGGGACTACAATGAGCAGTTCTTC	CASSSRTSGDYNEQFF
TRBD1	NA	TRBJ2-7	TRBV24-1	TGTGCCACCAGGGGGGACAGCTCCTACGAGCAGTACTTC	CATRGDSSYEQYF
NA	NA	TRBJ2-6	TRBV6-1	TGTGCCAGCAGTGAAATTAGGCTCGGGGCCAACGTCCTGACTTTC	CASSEIRLGANVLTF
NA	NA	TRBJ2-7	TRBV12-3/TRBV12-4	TGTGCCAGCAGTCCCTACATCCTAGAGCAGTACTTC	CASSPYILEQYF
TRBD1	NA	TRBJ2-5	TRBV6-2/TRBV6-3	TGTGCCAGCAGTTACTCCGGGACAGGACTACAAGAGACCCAGTACTTC	CASSYSGTGLQETQYF
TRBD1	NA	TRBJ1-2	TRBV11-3	TGTGCCAGCAGCCCGACAGGGGATCGTGGCTACACCTTC	CASSPTGDRGYTF
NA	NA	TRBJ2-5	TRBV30	TGTGCCTTTTTAGACTCGTACCAAGAGACCCAGTACTTC	CAFLDSYQETQYF
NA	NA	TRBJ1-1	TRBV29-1	TGCAGCGTTAACAGCCCAACTGAAGCTTTCTTT	CSVNSPTEAFF
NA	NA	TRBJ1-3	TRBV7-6	TGTGCCAGCAGCTTGATGGCAGGGGCAACTGGAAACACCATATATTTT	CASSLMAGATGNTIYF
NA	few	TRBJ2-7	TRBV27	TGTGCCAGCAGACGACAGGAGATCTCCTACGAGCAGTACTTC	CASRRQEISYEQYF
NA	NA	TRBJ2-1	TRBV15	TGTGCCACCAGCACAGGCAGCGGAGATGAGCAGTTCTTC	CATSTGSGDEQFF
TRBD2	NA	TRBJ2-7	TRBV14	TGTGCCAGCAGTGACTCGATTATGGCTAGCGGGGGGTGGGGGTACTTC	CASSDSIMASGGWGYF
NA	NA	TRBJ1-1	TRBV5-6	TGTGCCAGCAGCTTGACGGGGAGATTGCCTGAAGCTTTCTTT	CASSLTGRLPEAFF
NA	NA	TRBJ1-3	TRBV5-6	TGTGCCAGCAGCTTGCGTTCCTCTGGAAACACCATATATTTT	CASSLRSSGNTIYF
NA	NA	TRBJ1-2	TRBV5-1	TGCGCCAGCAGGGCCGCCGGGACGGGAAACTATGGCTACACCTTC	CASRAAGTGNYGYTF
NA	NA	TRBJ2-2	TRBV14	TGTGCCAGCAGCCAAGTTGGGGGCGTCACCGGGGAGCTGTTTTTT	CASSQVGGVTGELFF
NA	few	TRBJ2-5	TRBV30	TGTGCCTGGACTAAGGGAGCGGGAGAGACCCAGTACTTC	CAWTKGAGETQYF
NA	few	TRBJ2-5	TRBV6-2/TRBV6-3	TGTGCCAGCAGTTACAGCAGGGGGGGAGAGACCCAGTACTTC	CASSYSRGGETQYF
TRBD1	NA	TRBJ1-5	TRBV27	TGTGCCAGCAGTTGGACAGGGGGCAAGAATCAGCCCCAGCATTTT	CASSWTGGKNQPQHF
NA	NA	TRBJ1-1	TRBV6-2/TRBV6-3	TGTGCCAGCACCACAAGAGATCAAACTGAAGCTTTCTTT	CASTTRDQTEAFF
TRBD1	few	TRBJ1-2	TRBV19	TGTGCCAGTTGCCGCCGGGACAGCCCTAACTATGGCTACACCTTC	CASCRRDSPNYGYTF
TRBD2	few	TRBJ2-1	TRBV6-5	TGTGCCAGCATCCTTCGGGGGGGTCTCGGCAATGAGCAGTTCTTC	CASILRGGLGNEQFF
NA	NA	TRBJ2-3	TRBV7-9	TGTGCCAGCAGCCTGGACAGTCAAATGGACACAGATACGCAGTATTTT	CASSLDSQMDTDTQYF
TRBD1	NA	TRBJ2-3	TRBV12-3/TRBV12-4	TGTGCCAGCAAACTCGACAGGGCAGATACGCAGTATTTT	CASKLDRADTQYF
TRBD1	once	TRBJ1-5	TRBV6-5	TGTGCCAGCAGGTTGACAGGGGTCGGGCAGCCCCAGCATTTT	CASRLTGVGQPQHF
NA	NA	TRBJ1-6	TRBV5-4	TGTGCCAGCAGCTCCGGGAGGGGGAATTATAATTCACCCCTCCACTTT	CASSSGRGNYNSPLHF
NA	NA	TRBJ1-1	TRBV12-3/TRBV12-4	TGTGCCAGTGACGCGGCCAACAGGAACACTGAAGCTTTCTTT	CASDAANRNTEAFF
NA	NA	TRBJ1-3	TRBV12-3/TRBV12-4	TGTGCCAGCAGCCAGGGCTGGTCAGGAAACACCATATATTTT	CASSQGWSGNTIYF
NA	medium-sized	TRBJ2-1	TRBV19	TGTGCCAGTACTAAGGACGGAACCTACAATGAGCAGTTCTTC	CASTKDGTYNEQFF
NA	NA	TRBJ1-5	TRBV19	TGTGCCAGTAGTTTCCAGGGCAATCAGCCCCAGCATTTT	CASSFQGNQPQHF